Below are 22 T cell receptor beta chains sequenced from a single sample in a study of cytomegalovirus exposure and HLA in healthy donors. A multiplex PCR was run with 60 Vbeta primers and 13 Jbeta primers. The assay was immunoSEQ multiplex PCR, and TCRdb's table has in-frame clones only and misses some. In the table there are more than 75,000 clones, 74% of which are singletons. The sequenced sample consisted of PBMCs. Receptor source: a man in his forties in good health and CMV-seropositive.

The V gene is TRBV25-1, the J gene TRBJ2-5; D may be TRBD1 (6 bases). The CDR3 has 14 residues. V gave up 3 bases and J gave up 2 bases, with 10 bases separating them. Per germline, CDR1 MGHDK and CDR2 SYGVNS. The CDR3 nucleotides are TGTGCCAGCAGTGAGCCGACAGGACAAGAGACCCAGTACTTC. Residues: CASSEPTGQETQYF.

This sequence joins TRBV7-7 and TRBJ1-6; 8 bases are shared with TRBD1. The CDR3 contains 14 residues. With 3 bases clipped from V and 10 bases from J, the junction kept 5 bases outside the gene matches. Germline assignment: CDR1 SSHAT and CDR2 FNYEAQ (reference sequence). This chain's CDR3 is CASSLDRVGSPLHF. Here the CDR3 DNA reads TGTGCCAGCAGCTTGGACAGGGTCGGATCACCCCTCCACTTT.

The V call is TRBV23-1, the J call TRBJ2-5, with 7 bases matching TRBD1. TRBV23-1 is treated as an ORF (open reading frame) with a function not yet certain. This CDR3 is built from 17 residues. The trim removed 2 bases at V and 7 bases at J, leaving 16 bases unmatched. CDR3 in amino acids: CASSQGEPGQPGGTQYF. The CDR3 nucleotides are TGCGCCAGCAGTCAAGGCGAACCGGGACAGCCTGGGGGGACCCAGTACTTC.

CDR3 coding DNA: TGCAGTGCCCAGGATAACGAGCAGTACTTC. It encodes CSAQDNEQYF. This sequence joins TRBV20-1 and TRBJ2-7; D remains ambiguous. CDR3 length: 10 residues. Germline CDR1 reads DFQATT; CDR2 reads SNEGSKA (reference sequence). V was trimmed by 6 bases and J by 5 bases, leaving 8 bases between them.

CDR3 DNA: TGTGCCAGCAGTTTATCCGGGGATTACTCCTACGAGCAGTACTTC. It specifies CASSLSGDYSYEQYF. The chain carries TRBV28 and TRBJ2-7; a possible D gene is TRBD2 (5 bases). Germline CDR1 and CDR2: MDHEN and SYDVKM. V lost 1 base and J 0 bases, leaving 10 bases between the germline ends. This CDR3 is 15 amino acids long.

The genes are TRBV27 and TRBJ2-7, with 12 positions matching TRBD1. With V trimmed by 5 bases and J by 3 bases, 17 bases remained unmatched. The CDR3 totals 19 residues. Germline V CDR1 and CDR2: MNHEY, SMNVEV (reference sequence). The CDR3 sequence: CASSAGTGGARAGVYEQYF. DNA of the CDR3: TGTGCCAGCAGTGCCGGGACAGGGGGCGCGAGAGCGGGGGTCTACGAGCAGTACTTC.

This clone was observed once. The chain combines TRBV27 with TRBJ2-5; possible D gene TRBD2, 7 bases. This CDR3 is 17 amino acids long. Germline V lookup: CDR1 MNHEY, CDR2 SMNVEV (reference sequence). V dropped 3 bases and J dropped 4 bases, with 21 bases sitting between them. The CDR3 is CASSFGGGLTRRETQYF. The CDR3 DNA is TGTGCCAGCAGTTTTGGGGGGGGCCTGACTCGCCGAGAGACCCAGTACTTC.

This sequence joins TRBV7-2 and TRBJ1-2; unclear D gene. CDR1 is SGHTA, CDR2 FQGNSA, per germline. Trimming cost V 4 bases and J 8 bases, with 14 bases left between them. This CDR3 has 13 amino acids. The chain's CDR3 is CASSSGNRGGYTF. The CDR3 nucleotides read TGTGCCAGCAGCTCGGGGAACCGTGGAGGCTACACCTTC.

The V call is TRBV5-1, the J call TRBJ2-1; 11 bases align to TRBD2. This CDR3 spans 16 amino acids. CDR1 is SGHRS and CDR2 is YFSETQ in the germline V gene. V trimming: 0 bases; J trimming: 9 bases; junction bases outside the gene matches: 8. The CDR3 reads CASSLAPSGRLSEQFF. CDR3 DNA sequence: TGCGCCAGCAGCTTGGCGCCTAGCGGGAGGCTTAGTGAGCAGTTCTTC.

This rearrangement joins TRBV30 to TRBJ1-2; D may be TRBD1 (5 bases). There are 12 residues in the CDR3. In germline, CDR1 is GTSNPN, CDR2 SVGIG (reference sequence). Deletions cut 3 bases from V and 4 bases from J, with 9 bases between. This chain's CDR3 is CAWRQEFYGYTF. CDR3 nucleotides: TGTGCCTGGAGACAGGAGTTCTATGGCTACACCTTC.

This chain uses TRBV19 with TRBJ1-5; TRBD1 matches 8 bases. The CDR3 contains 17 residues. V shed 5 bases, J shed 2 bases, and the junction held 11 bases outside the gene matches. Germline V CDR1 and CDR2: LNHDA, SQIVND (reference sequence). The CDR3 nucleotides are TGTGCCAGTAGTGAATGGACAGGGAGGTCAGGCAATCAGCCCCAGCATTTT. This gives the protein CASSEWTGRSGNQPQHF.

V gene TRBV6-5 combines with J gene TRBJ1-1; possible D gene TRBD1, 5 bases. Trimming cost V 0 bases and J 5 bases, with 16 bases left between them. Germline V lookup: CDR1 MNHEY, CDR2 SVGAGI. The CDR3 runs 16 residues. The CDR3 bases are TGTGCCAGCAGTTACTCGCCCGGGGGGTATTATACTGAAGCTTTCTTT. Encoded protein: CASSYSPGGYYTEAFF.

The chain recombines TRBV5-6 with TRBJ2-5; 7 bases are shared with TRBD2. CDR1 is SGHDT and CDR2 is YYEEEE in the germline V gene. Germline trimming cut 5 bases from V and 0 bases from J; bases unmatched to any gene: 10. This CDR3 contains 16 residues. In nucleotides, the CDR3 is TGTGCCAGCAGGGGGCAGAGCGGGACGTACCAAGAGACCCAGTACTTC. The encoded protein is CASRGQSGTYQETQYF. Based on the CDR3 plus reference TRBV5-6 and TRBJ2-5, the full variable domain is DAGVTQSPTHLIKTRGQQVTLRCSPKSGHDTVSWYQQALGQGPQFIFQYYEEEERQRGNFPDRFSGHQFPNYSSELNVNALLLGDSALYLCASRGQSGTYQETQYFGPGTRLLVL.

The V call is TRBV10-3, the J call TRBJ2-1, with D maybe TRBD2 (6 bases). Germline values: CDR1 ENHRY, CDR2 SYGVKD. CDR3 size: 10 residues. CDR3: CAGGDNEQFF. The CDR3, as DNA: TGTGCTGGCGGGGACAATGAGCAGTTCTTC.

The V call is TRBV30, the J call TRBJ1-5; 10 bases are a match to TRBD1. J lost 2 bases, V lost 3 bases, and 1 base had no gene match. CDR3 length equals 14 residues. The germline CDR1 and CDR2 sequences are GTSNPN and SVGIG (reference sequence). CDR3 protein: CAWRGQGGNQPQHF. CDR3 sequence (DNA): TGTGCCTGGAGAGGACAGGGGGGCAATCAGCCCCAGCATTTT. Combining the CDR3 with reference TRBV30 and TRBJ1-5 gives the whole variable domain SQTIHQWPATLVQPVGSPLSLECTVEGTSNPNLYWYRQAAGRGLQLLFYSVGIGQISSEVPQNLSASRPQDRQFILSSKKLLLSDSGFYLCAWRGQGGNQPQHFGDGTRLSIL.

J is TRBJ2-7 and V is TRBV19, with 10 bases aligning to TRBD1. The germline CDR1 and CDR2 sequences are LNHDA and SQIVND (reference sequence). V was pared by 0 bases and J by 5 bases, with 7 bases of the junction left unmatched. The CDR3 sequence is 16 residues long. As DNA, the CDR3 is TGTGCCAGTAGTATAGAACGAGGACAGGGGGGACACGAGCAGTACTTC. This sequence encodes CASSIERGQGGHEQYF.

This clone was counted a single time. The V call is TRBV10-3, the J call TRBJ2-3; a possible D gene is TRBD1 (5 bases). Germline V gene data show CDR1 as ENHRY and CDR2 as SYGVKD. With 7 bases removed from V and 4 bases from J, the gap between germline ends came to 9 bases. This CDR3 is 12 amino acids long. This chain's CDR3 is CAITGNPDTQYF. As DNA, the CDR3 is TGTGCCATCACAGGGAACCCAGATACGCAGTATTTT.

This chain links TRBV5-1 with TRBJ2-7; D not certain. This CDR3 contains 11 residues. The germline V gene has CDR1 SGHRS and CDR2 YFSETQ. V lost 3 bases and J 2 bases, leaving 3 bases between the germline ends. CDR3 region: CASSSTYEQYF. The CDR3 nucleotides read TGCGCCAGCAGCTCAACCTACGAGCAGTACTTC. Full variable domain (missing parts from reference TRBV5-1 and TRBJ2-7): KAGVTQTPRYLIKTRGQQVTLSCSPISGHRSVSWYQQTPGQGLQFLFEYFSETQRNKGNFPGRFSGRQFSNSRSEMNVSTLELGDSALYLCASSSTYEQYFGPGTRLTVT.

The chain couples TRBV28 to TRBJ2-7; weak D call: TRBD2 (7 bases). Trimming took 6 bases from V and 5 from J, leaving 11 bases between them. CDR3 length equals 12 residues. The germline V gene has CDR1 MDHEN and CDR2 SYDVKM. The CDR3 DNA sequence: TGTGCCAGCAGAATCGGGGGGCACGAGCAGTACTTC. Translating it yields CASRIGGHEQYF.

Of note for this clone: The junction shows a germline mismatch at one end, possibly a read error. This sequence joins TRBV29-1 and TRBJ2-1; TRBD2 aligns across 11 bases. The CDR3 totals 14 residues. Germline loops: CDR1 SQVTM, CDR2 ANQGSEA. The CDR3 DNA reads TGCAGCGTTGAAGTGAGAATGGTAGCGGGGGGGAGGCTCTTC. This translates into CSVEVRMVAGGRLF.

The chain joins TRBV28 to TRBJ1-1; D is unresolved. The germline gives CDR1 MDHEN, CDR2 SYDVKM. The V end lost 5 bases, the J end lost 5 bases, and 9 bases lay between the germline ends. The CDR3 length is 12 residues. The CDR3 sequence is CASSEGQTEAFF. The CDR3 region has the DNA TGTGCCAGCAGTGAGGGCCAGACTGAAGCTTTCTTT. Based on the CDR3 plus reference TRBV28 and TRBJ1-1, the full variable domain is DVKVTQSSRYLVKRTGEKVFLECVQDMDHENMFWYRQDPGLGLRLIYFSYDVKMKEKGDIPEGYSVSREKKERFSLILESASTNQTSMYLCASSEGQTEAFFGQGTRLTVV.

The chain joins TRBV7-8 to TRBJ2-2, with no clear D. The V gene lost 5 bases and the J gene lost 3 bases, with 10 bases spanning the gap. Germline CDR1 is SGHVS and CDR2 is FQNEAQ. This CDR3 region has 14 residues. In nucleotides, the CDR3 is TGTGCCAGCAGCCCGGAGTCGTACACCGGGGAGCTGTTTTTT. Its translation: CASSPESYTGELFF.